The clone carrying this T cell receptor beta chain was picked up many times. Each sequencing run yielded over 180 million TCR-beta sequences from 15-18 subjects. TCRdb called the 5' RACE reads again in MiXCR, with one record for every CDR3 protein. This table has more than 13,000 distinct CDR3 sequences, about 10% appearing once. V lost 4 bases to trimming and J lost 0 bases; unmatched junction nucleotides: 6. This CDR3 has 16 amino acids. From germline, CDR1 is SGHTA and CDR2 FQGNSA. The data originate from a study of neurological immune-mediated disorders. J is TRBJ2-1 and V is TRBV7-2; 7 bases map to TRBD2. Sequencing input: PBMCs. This receptor was obtained from a woman aged 40 to 50 in good health. The CDR3 DNA follows: TGTGCCAGCAGCTCTGTACTAGCGCTCTCCTACAATGAGCAGTTCTTC. Translation: CASSSVLALSYNEQFF. The variable domain in full, with the rest retrieved from reference TRBV7-2 and TRBJ2-1, is GAGVSQSPSNKVTEKGKDVELRCDPISGHTALYWYRQSLGQGLEFLIYFQGNSAPDKSGLPSDRFSAERTGGSVSTLTIQRTQQEDSAVYLCASSSVLALSYNEQFFGPGTRLTVL.